These T cell receptor beta chains were read from a single sample in a study of blood T cell repertoires in COVID-19. Sequenced by immunoSEQ multiplex PCR; TCRdb stores in-frame clones only, minus some. The data contain 310,000 or so clones, more than 75% of them singletons. Sequenced sample: PBMCs or T cells enriched from blood (not recorded which). The receptors shown here come from a woman aged 18 to 35 who had recovered from COVID-19. CDR3s include the opening cysteine and the closing phenylalanine or tryptophan. Each record gives: clone size, J gene, D gene, V gene, CDR3 DNA, CDR3 protein. D genes are given only for firm matches. Clone size is stated in some rows and not others, as once, few, many or a class when expanded.

clone size: -; J gene: TRBJ2-7; D gene: -; V gene: TRBV7-2; CDR3 DNA: TGTGCCAGCAGCCCCCAGGGACTTAACTACGAGCAGTACTTC; CDR3 protein: CASSPQGLNYEQYF
clone size: once; J gene: TRBJ2-5; D gene: -; V gene: TRBV30; CDR3 DNA: TGTGCCTGGAGTGTCCGTCTCAGGGAGACCCAGTACTTC; CDR3 protein: CAWSVRLRETQYF
clone size: -; J gene: TRBJ1-2; D gene: -; V gene: TRBV5-8; CDR3 DNA: TGTGCCAGCAGCTTGGTAGAGCACTATGGCTACACCTTC; CDR3 protein: CASSLVEHYGYTF
clone size: -; J gene: TRBJ1-6; D gene: TRBD1; V gene: TRBV7-6; CDR3 DNA: TGTGCCAGCAGCTTTAGGACAGGGGTTTTGGGCGATAATTCACCCCTCCACTTT; CDR3 protein: CASSFRTGVLGDNSPLHF
clone size: once; J gene: TRBJ1-1; D gene: TRBD1; V gene: TRBV5-1; CDR3 DNA: TGCGCCAGCAGCAAACTGACAGGGGTAGCGTCTGAAGCTTTCTTT; CDR3 protein: CASSKLTGVASEAFF
clone size: -; J gene: TRBJ2-1; D gene: -; V gene: TRBV13; CDR3 DNA: TGTGCCAGCAGCTTAGAATGGGGGGCCTACAATGAGCAGTTCTTC; CDR3 protein: CASSLEWGAYNEQFF
clone size: -; J gene: TRBJ1-1; D gene: -; V gene: TRBV20-1; CDR3 DNA: TGCAGTGCTAGTGGGGCCCAGGGGCACACTGAAGCTTTCTTT; CDR3 protein: CSASGAQGHTEAFF
clone size: -; J gene: TRBJ2-5; D gene: TRBD1; V gene: TRBV7-9; CDR3 DNA: TGTGCCAGCAGCTTAGGGGACAGCCAAGAGACCCAGTACTTC; CDR3 protein: CASSLGDSQETQYF
clone size: -; J gene: TRBJ2-1; D gene: TRBD1; V gene: TRBV19; CDR3 DNA: TGTGCCAGTAAATTTTCAGGGGGCACGAATGAGCAGTTCTTC; CDR3 protein: CASKFSGGTNEQFF
clone size: -; J gene: TRBJ1-5; D gene: TRBD1; V gene: TRBV10-3; CDR3 DNA: TGTGCCACGCAGAGACAGGGGGGTGATCAGCCCCAGCATTTT; CDR3 protein: CATQRQGGDQPQHF